One T cell receptor beta chain is described in this entry. Its antigen is not identified. The data derive from a study of metastatic and nonmetastatic thyroid tumors. Study at large: Across blood and tumor or nodule tissue, repertoires from malignant and benign thyroid patients were compared with one another.

Thyroid surgery was preceded by no treatment in any patient. General study results and limits: Patients with malignant thyroid tumors reportedly had significantly higher TCR beta diversity than those with benign nodules, in blood and tumor.

Original analysis: Built for papillary thyroid cancer, a distant-metastasis classifier drew on CDR3 differences across clinicopathological groups. TCRdb re-processed the PCR reads through MiXCR. TCRdb, rather than the study authors, made the V and J calls. This table has about 19,000 clones, approximately 40% appearing once. CDR1 SGHKS and CDR2 YYEKEE come from the germline V gene (reference sequence). The V and J ends lost 4 bases and 7 bases respectively, with 19 bases between them. The CDR3 sequence is 15 residues long. This sequence joins TRBV5-5 and TRBJ2-3, with a weak D call TRBD1 (6 bases). Source material: tumor tissue. The TCR originated in a female donor with papillary thyroid cancer or a benign thyroid nodule (not recorded which). Some clones in this sample may be carry-over from other donors' samples. The CDR3 spells CASSPNRDTRHTQYF. CDR3 nucleotide sequence: TGTGCCAGCAGCCCCAACAGGGACACACGACATACGCAGTATTTT.